The 21 T cell receptor beta chains given below trace back to one sample, sequenced in a study of blood T cell repertoires in COVID-19. Clones were sequenced by immunoSEQ multiplex PCR, and TCRdb holds only the in-frame ones, with some missing. The table records tens of thousands of clones, 88% of them present only once. Sequencing used peripheral blood. These receptors were collected from a human donor in a cohort sampled during active COVID-19.

This chain uses TRBV20-1 with TRBJ1-1, with D unresolved. Between the trimmed V and J ends, which lost 3 bases and 4 bases, there was a span of 9 bases. Germline lookup yields CDR1 DFQATT and CDR2 SNEGSKA (reference sequence). The CDR3 contains 12 residues. CDR3 in DNA: TGCAGTGCTAGTTTGCGGGGCACTGAAGCTTTCTTT. It translates to CSASLRGTEAFF.

With regard to this clone: The germline gene is not matched at one end of the junction; a read error may be the cause. V usage is TRBV7-7 and J usage is TRBJ2-5; 13 bases are a match to TRBD2. The germline V gene has CDR1 SSHAT and CDR2 FNYEAQ (reference sequence). The CDR3 runs to 16 residues. CDR3 DNA: TGTGCTAGCAGCCCCATACTAGCGGGGGGGCAAGAGACCCAGTACTTC. Encoded protein: CASSPILAGGQETQYF.

The chain links TRBV7-2 to TRBJ2-1; 13 positions agree with TRBD2. The CDR3 runs 15 residues. V was clipped by 7 bases and J by 9 bases; unmatched bases: 9. Germline V gives CDR1 SGHTA, CDR2 FQGNSA. CDR3 loop: CASISWTSGRAEQFF. In nucleotides, the CDR3 is TGTGCCAGCATCTCCTGGACTAGCGGGAGAGCTGAGCAGTTCTTC.

The V and J genes are TRBV18 and TRBJ1-5, with 9 bases identical to TRBD1. The germline gives CDR1 KGHSH, CDR2 LQKENI. J was trimmed by 7 bases and V by 3 bases; bases with no gene match: 4. This CDR3 spans 14 amino acids. CDR3 residues: CASSPRTGDQPQHF. The CDR3 bases are TGTGCCAGCTCACCTCGGACAGGGGACCAGCCCCAGCATTTT.

The CDR3 is CASTIEGRGPQETQYF. In DNA, the CDR3 is TGTGCCAGCACCATAGAAGGCAGGGGGCCACAAGAGACCCAGTACTTC. J is TRBJ2-5 and V is TRBV28, with 8 bases lining up with TRBD1. The CDR3 runs to 16 residues. Unmatched junction bases numbered 12, after V lost 7 bases and J lost 2 bases. Germline V gene sequence: CDR1 MDHEN, CDR2 SYDVKM.

This clone has just one count. CDR3 nucleotide sequence: TGTGCCAGCAGCCGTGGCCCGGGTAATGAGCAGTTCTTC. Translation gives CASSRGPGNEQFF. The chain carries TRBV3-1 (or the pseudogene TRBV3-2) and TRBJ2-1, with unresolved D. Germline values: CDR1 LGHDT, CDR2 YNNKEL (reference sequence). The CDR3 totals 13 residues. Trimming stripped 4 bases from V and 7 bases from J, with 11 bases between.

This chain connects TRBV7-8 to TRBJ2-3, with 13 bases fitting TRBD2. Trimming cost V 5 bases and J 5 bases; bases outside gene matches: 7. Germline V lookup: CDR1 SGHVS, CDR2 FQNEAQ. The CDR3 has 16 amino acids. Here the CDR3 reads CASSPRLAGGEDTQYF. CDR3 nucleotides: TGTGCCAGCAGCCCGAGACTAGCGGGAGGAGAAGATACGCAGTATTTT.

This clone turned up a few times. V and J are TRBV2 and TRBJ1-4; TRBD1 agrees at 7 bases. Germline V gives CDR1 SNHLY, CDR2 FYNNEI. Trimming at V came to 6 bases and at J to 0 bases, leaving 7 bases not matched to a gene. CDR3 length equals 16 residues. The DNA for the CDR3 is TGTGCCAGCAGCCTCGGGACAGCCCCAACTAATGAAAAACTGTTTTTT. Encoded protein: CASSLGTAPTNEKLFF.

The CDR3: CASSLASGRRYQETQYF. In nucleotides, the CDR3 is TGCGCCAGCAGCTTGGCTAGCGGGAGGCGGTACCAAGAGACCCAGTACTTC. The rearrangement uses TRBV5-1 and TRBJ2-5; 11 bases align to TRBD2. The CDR3 runs 17 residues. CDR1 and CDR2 (germline): SGHRS, YFSETQ. The V gene end was trimmed by 0 bases and the J gene end by 0 bases; junction bases not matched to a gene: 4.

The genes are TRBV6-2 or TRBV6-3 and TRBJ1-1, with 7 bases fitting TRBD1. The CDR3 contains 13 residues. Germline CDR1 MNHEY, CDR2 SVGEGT. Germline trimming cut 0 bases from V and 7 bases from J; bases unmatched to any gene: 2. In nucleotides, the CDR3 is TGTGCCAGCAGTTACTCGAGGACAGGTGAAGCTTTCTTT. Protein: CASSYSRTGEAFF.

This clone showed up just a few times. J is TRBJ2-1 and V is TRBV7-9; 9 bases match TRBD2. CDR1 and CDR2 (germline): SEHNR, FQNEAQ (reference sequence). The CDR3 has 18 residues. The J segment lost 8 bases and the V segment lost 5 bases, leaving 19 bases of the junction unmatched. The CDR3 region has the DNA TGTGCCAGCAGCACCCGCCGACAGACGCGGGGGGGCCTGGATGAGCAGTTCTTC. This sequence encodes CASSTRRQTRGGLDEQFF.

This chain connects TRBV5-1 to TRBJ2-1, with D perhaps matching TRBD1 (5 bases). CDR1 is SGHRS and CDR2 is YFSETQ in the germline V gene. The V end lost 1 base, the J end lost 4 bases, and 12 bases lay between the germline ends. This CDR3 has 15 residues. The CDR3 region is CASSLFQGTYNEQFF. The CDR3 coding sequence is TGCGCCAGCAGCTTGTTTCAGGGTACTTACAATGAGCAGTTCTTC.

The rearrangement uses TRBV5-1 and TRBJ2-3, with TRBD1 identical over 11 bases. Germline CDR1 SGHRS, CDR2 YFSETQ. Losses at the gene ends were 4 bases for V and 1 base for J; bases not matched to a gene: 5. The CDR3 length is 16 residues. This CDR3 reads CASSPGTGGGTDTQYF. The CDR3, as DNA: TGCGCCAGCAGCCCCGGGACAGGGGGAGGCACAGATACGCAGTATTTT.

The rearrangement uses TRBV19 and TRBJ2-2; 7 positions agree with TRBD1. V shed 5 bases, J shed 3 bases, and the junction held 9 bases outside the gene matches. Germline-derived CDR1 and CDR2 are LNHDA and SQIVND (reference sequence). The CDR3 runs 16 residues. The chain's CDR3 is CASSPRTGRDTGELFF. CDR3 in DNA: TGTGCCAGTAGTCCGCGGACAGGACGTGACACCGGGGAGCTGTTTTTT. Complete variable domain (other parts from reference TRBV19 and TRBJ2-2): DGGITQSPKYLFRKEGQNVTLSCEQNLNHDAMYWYRQDPGQGLRLIYYSQIVNDFQKGDIAEGYSVSREKKESFPLTVTSAQKNPTAFYLCASSPRTGRDTGELFFGEGSRLTVL.

The chain couples TRBV7-6 to TRBJ2-3; D may be TRBD2 (6 bases). The CDR3 sequence is 15 residues long. Looked up from germline, CDR1 is SGHVS and CDR2 is FNYEAQ. Deletions cut 5 bases from V and 0 bases from J, with 12 bases between. CDR3 DNA sequence: TGTGCCAGCAGCGCAGAGGCGGGGAGCACAGATACGCAGTATTTT. Its protein product is CASSAEAGSTDTQYF.

V gene TRBV28 combines with J gene TRBJ1-4; 7 bases line up with TRBD1. Germline V gene sequence: CDR1 MDHEN, CDR2 SYDVKM. The CDR3 runs to 15 residues. After removal of 7 bases from V and 3 bases from J, the junction contained 8 bases not matched to a gene. This chain's CDR3 is CASNPTGEANEKLFF. CDR3 coding DNA: TGTGCCAGCAACCCTACAGGGGAGGCTAATGAAAAACTGTTTTTT. The full variable domain, completed using reference TRBV28 and TRBJ1-4, is DVKVTQSSRYLVKRTGEKVFLECVQDMDHENMFWYRQDPGLGLRLIYFSYDVKMKEKGDIPEGYSVSREKKERFSLILESASTNQTSMYLCASNPTGEANEKLFFGSGTQLSVL.

The chain combines TRBV19 with TRBJ1-2; 8 nucleotides line up with TRBD1. Trimming took 9 bases from V and 2 from J; bases not matched to a gene: 20. The length of the CDR3 is 18 residues. The germline CDR1 and CDR2 sequences are LNHDA and SQIVND (reference sequence). In DNA, the CDR3 is TGTGCCAGCCTTACCGCCCACAGGGGGACAAAAGGCAACTATGGCTACACCTTC. As protein: CASLTAHRGTKGNYGYTF. Filled out from reference TRBV19 and TRBJ1-2, the complete variable domain reads DGGITQSPKYLFRKEGQNVTLSCEQNLNHDAMYWYRQDPGQGLRLIYYSQIVNDFQKGDIAEGYSVSREKKESFPLTVTSAQKNPTAFYLCASLTAHRGTKGNYGYTFGSGTRLTVV.

The chain combines TRBV20-1 with TRBJ2-3; D may be TRBD2 (5 bases). V lost 5 bases and J lost 3, with 6 bases in between. In germline, CDR1 is DFQATT, CDR2 SNEGSKA (reference sequence). The CDR3 is 11 amino acids. For the CDR3, the DNA is TGCAGTGCTGAGCGGACAGATACGCAGTATTTT. Amino acid sequence: CSAERTDTQYF.

The rearrangement joins TRBV5-1 to TRBJ2-1; D is possibly TRBD2 (6 bases). Looked up from germline, CDR1 is SGHRS and CDR2 is YFSETQ. Between the trimmed V and J ends, which lost 5 bases and 0 bases, there was a span of 12 bases. This CDR3 is built from 15 residues. The CDR3 is CASRGIGGSYNEQFF. The DNA of the CDR3 is TGCGCCAGCAGAGGGATCGGGGGCTCCTACAATGAGCAGTTCTTC. The full variable domain, in which reference TRBV5-1 and TRBJ2-1 provide the parts outside the CDR3, is KAGVTQTPRYLIKTRGQQVTLSCSPISGHRSVSWYQQTPGQGLQFLFEYFSETQRNKGNFPGRFSGRQFSNSRSEMNVSTLELGDSALYLCASRGIGGSYNEQFFGPGTRLTVL.

The chain recombines TRBV6-6 with TRBJ2-5; 7 bases line up with TRBD1. This CDR3 is 16 amino acids long. The germline V gene has CDR1 MNHNY and CDR2 SVGAGI (reference sequence). V lost 4 bases and J lost 5; bases outside the gene matches: 13. This CDR3 is CASSSTRYRGGETQYF. The CDR3 region has the DNA TGTGCCAGCAGTTCAACTCGGTACAGGGGTGGTGAGACCCAGTACTTC.

The V call is TRBV7-6, the J call TRBJ2-7, with 7 positions matching TRBD2. CDR1 is SGHVS and CDR2 is FNYEAQ in the germline V gene. The CDR3 totals 15 residues. The V and J ends lost 5 bases and 4 bases, in that order; junction bases with no gene match: 11. CDR3 sequence (DNA): TGTGCCAGCAGCCGACAAAGCGGGACGGCTTACGAGCAGTACTTC. Translating gives CASSRQSGTAYEQYF.